Only a few counts were recorded for the clone carrying this TCR beta chain. The antigen is undetermined. Preparation of the TCRbeta library involved a method that used unique molecular identifiers. TCRdb passed the PCR reads through MiXCR, listing each CDR3 protein once. The sample holds approximately 500,000 distinct CDR3 sequences, 27% seen once. Germline-derived CDR1 and CDR2 are SGHTA and FQGNSA. Between the trimmed V and J ends, which lost 4 bases and 0 bases, there was a span of 10 bases. This CDR3 has 15 amino acids. The data derive from a study of T-cell reconstitution after alpha-beta-depleted transplantation in children. Study-level results: TCRbeta diversity was high at day 60 in some patients (a result of surviving recipient T cells and thymic progenitors).

The sequences come from PBMCs, collected before TCRalphabeta/CD19-depleted stem cell transplant. This clonotype was sampled from a boy under two years old with Wiskott-Aldrich syndrome, due to receive a stem cell transplant. The chain joins TRBV7-2 to TRBJ1-5; weak D call: TRBD1 (5 bases). The chain's CDR3 is CASSSGPHSNQPQHF. For the CDR3, the DNA is TGTGCCAGCAGCTCGGGGCCTCATAGCAATCAGCCCCAGCATTTT.